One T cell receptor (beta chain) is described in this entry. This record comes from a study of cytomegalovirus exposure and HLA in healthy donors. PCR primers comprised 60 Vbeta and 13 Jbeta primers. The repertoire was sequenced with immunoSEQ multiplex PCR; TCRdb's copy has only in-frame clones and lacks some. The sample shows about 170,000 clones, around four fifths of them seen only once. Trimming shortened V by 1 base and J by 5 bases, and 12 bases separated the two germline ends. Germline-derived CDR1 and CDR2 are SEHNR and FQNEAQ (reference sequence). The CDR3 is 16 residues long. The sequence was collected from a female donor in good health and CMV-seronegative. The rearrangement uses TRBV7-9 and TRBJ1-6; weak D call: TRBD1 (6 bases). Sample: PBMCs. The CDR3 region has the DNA TGTGCCAGCAGCTTAGAGGCAGGGGTTAATAATTCACCCCTCCACTTT. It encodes CASSLEAGVNNSPLHF.